This TCR beta chain comes out of a study of control samples from healthy donors and cancer patients. This CDR3 contains 12 residues. V shed 1 base and J shed 5 bases, with 5 bases lying between them. Per germline, CDR1 SGHAT and CDR2 FQNNGV. This table comes from immunoSEQ multiplex PCR, and its TCRdb copy is limited to in-frame clones, with some not included. Of 150,000 to 200,000 clones listed, almost 90% were seen once; the top ten hold around 5%. The V gene is TRBV11-2, the J gene TRBJ2-5; D is unresolved. Input material: blood. The TCR comes from a woman aged 25 to 39 in good health. The CDR3 DNA reads TGTGCCAGCAGCTTAGGGGCGGAGACCCAGTACTTC. Amino acids: CASSLGAETQYF. The full variable domain, its missing parts supplied by reference TRBV11-2 and TRBJ2-5, is EAGVAQSPRYKIIEKRQSVAFWCNPISGHATLYWYQQILGQGPKLLIQFQNNGVVDDSQLPKDRFSAERLKGVDSTLKIQPAKLEDSAVYLCASSLGAETQYFGPGTRLLVL.